A single sample is the source of the 15 T cell receptor beta chains below, sequenced in a study of somatic mutations in cytotoxic T cells in rheumatoid arthritis (dated by TCRdb to 2016 to 2017). Receptors were amplified or captured by the immunoSEQ multiplex PCR assay. TCRdb limited this immuneACCESS table to in-frame rearrangements with V and J called. A share of clones is missing; checked studies link under half to unresolved V genes, and the rest is unexplained. This sample is represented by just under 7,500 clones; roughly nine tenths of them were singletons. The leading ten clones occupy about a sixth of the sample. The sequenced sample was CD8+ T cells sorted from blood. The receptors were gathered from a man aged 40-49 years with rheumatoid arthritis.

The V call is TRBV2, the J call TRBJ1-2, with TRBD1 as a possible D gene (5 bases). The CDR3 covers 13 residues. Germline lookup yields CDR1 SNHLY and CDR2 FYNNEI. V lost 4 bases, J lost 2 bases, and 8 bases lay in between. In DNA form, the CDR3 reads TGTGCCAGCAGTGGCCAGGGCAACTATGGCTACACCTTC. Its translation is CASSGQGNYGYTF.

The rearrangement joins TRBV15 to TRBJ2-3, with D possibly being TRBD1 (6 bases). This CDR3 has 14 amino acids. Trimming pared 4 bases from V and 3 bases from J, leaving 11 bases between. Looked up from germline, CDR1 is LNHNV and CDR2 is YYDKDF (reference sequence). The CDR3 region is CATSTQQGTDTQYF. The CDR3 bases are TGTGCCACCAGCACCCAACAGGGAACAGATACGCAGTATTTT.

V is TRBV9 and J is TRBJ1-3; D remains ambiguous. The CDR3 totals 13 residues. Per germline, CDR1 SGDLS and CDR2 YYNGEE. Trimming removed 4 bases from V and 3 bases from J, with 8 bases in between. CDR3 loop: CASSLHIGNTIYF. CDR3 bases: TGTGCCAGCAGCTTGCACATTGGAAACACCATATATTTT.

This chain joins TRBV7-6 and TRBJ1-2, with TRBD1 matching 10 bases. The CDR3 is made up of 15 amino acids. Germline CDR1 reads SGHVS; CDR2 reads FNYEAQ. J lost 0 bases, V lost 3 bases, and 1 base had no gene match. The DNA for the CDR3 is TGTGCCAGCAGCTTGGGGACAGGGGCTAACTATGGCTACACCTTC. As protein: CASSLGTGANYGYTF.

Here the CDR3 reads CASSYSGHTDTQYF. The DNA for the CDR3 is TGTGCCAGCAGCTATAGCGGGCACACAGATACGCAGTATTTT. The rearrangement uses TRBV13 and TRBJ2-3; 7 nucleotides align to TRBD2. V dropped 4 bases and J dropped 2; count of bases not matched to a gene: 3. The V gene's germline CDR1 is PRHDT and CDR2 FYEKMQ (reference sequence). The CDR3 extends over 14 amino acids.

The chain has TRBV6-5 and TRBJ2-7; D uncertain. V dropped 10 bases and J dropped 3 bases, with 10 bases sitting between them. From germline, CDR1 is MNHEY and CDR2 SVGAGI. The CDR3 has 11 residues. The CDR3 is CATHSGYEQYF. CDR3 nucleotide sequence: TGTGCCACCCATTCGGGCTACGAGCAGTACTTC.

Concerning this clone itself: In the same sample, other DNA sequences code for this CDR3. V is TRBV29-1 and J is TRBJ2-2; a possible D gene is TRBD2 (5 bases). V was cut by 1 base and J by 4 bases, with 10 bases left in between. The CDR3 totals 14 residues. In germline, CDR1 is SQVTM, CDR2 ANQGSEA. The CDR3 region is CSVEVTRATGELFF. For the CDR3, the DNA is TGCAGCGTTGAAGTCACGAGGGCCACCGGGGAGCTGTTTTTT.

The V gene is TRBV28, the J gene TRBJ2-7, with 7 nucleotides matching TRBD2. The germline V gene encodes CDR1 MDHEN and CDR2 SYDVKM. CDR3 length: 16 residues. V shed 3 bases, J shed 0 bases, and the junction held 8 bases outside the gene matches. In DNA form, the CDR3 reads TGTGCCAGCAGTTTCTCTCGGTCTAGCGGCTCCTACGAGCAGTACGTC. Translated: CASSFSRSSGSYEQYV.

The rearrangement joins TRBV13 to TRBJ1-3; 8 nucleotides match TRBD1. Germline CDR1 is PRHDT and CDR2 is FYEKMQ (reference sequence). The CDR3 covers 14 residues. After removal of 5 bases from V and 8 bases from J, the junction contained 8 bases not matched to a gene. CDR3 in amino acids: CASSPEDRVDTIYF. DNA for the CDR3: TGTGCCAGCAGCCCAGAGGACAGGGTTGACACCATATATTTT.

This rearrangement joins TRBV28 to TRBJ2-3; D call uncertain. With 5 bases removed from V and 4 bases from J, the gap between germline ends came to 19 bases. This CDR3 has 16 amino acids. Germline CDR1 MDHEN, CDR2 SYDVKM. Here the CDR3 DNA reads TGTGCCAGCAGTCTTTTTGGCAGTCATCCCCCAGATACGCAGTATTTT. Translating it yields CASSLFGSHPPDTQYF.

The chain joins TRBV7-6 to TRBJ1-1, with D maybe TRBD1 (5 bases). From germline, CDR1 is SGHVS and CDR2 FNYEAQ. Trimming removed 0 bases from V and 7 bases from J, with 9 bases in between. This CDR3 contains 13 residues. The CDR3 nucleotides read TGTGCCAGCAGCTTAGCAGGGGCCAATGAAGCTTTCTTT. Translating it yields CASSLAGANEAFF.

The genes are TRBV28 and TRBJ1-2; 12 nucleotides match TRBD1. V gave up 5 bases and J gave up 4 bases; unmatched junction bases: 11. Germline lookup yields CDR1 MDHEN and CDR2 SYDVKM. CDR3 length: 17 amino acids. The CDR3 reads CASSILGQGALGYGYTF. The CDR3 DNA sequence: TGTGCCAGCAGTATCTTGGGACAGGGGGCTCTCGGCTATGGCTACACCTTC.

The chain combines TRBV6-5 with TRBJ1-1; 10 bases align to TRBD1. Germline assignment: CDR1 MNHEY and CDR2 SVGAGI. The CDR3 totals 14 residues. The junction had 5 bases not matched to a gene; V was cut back by 5 bases and J by 5 bases. CDR3 region: CASSEGQGVTEAFF. The CDR3 DNA follows: TGTGCCAGCAGTGAAGGACAGGGGGTTACTGAAGCTTTCTTT.

The J gene is TRBJ1-2, the V gene TRBV6-1; D may be TRBD1 (6 bases). CDR3 length: 19 amino acids. In germline, CDR1 is MNHNS, CDR2 SASEGT. V shed 3 bases and J shed 1 base, with 24 bases lying between them. The CDR3 bases are TGTGCCAGCAGTGATACGTGGTGGGGTGCGGCAGGGGTTAACTATGGCTACACCTTC. It encodes CASSDTWWGAAGVNYGYTF.

The chain uses TRBV29-1 and TRBJ2-7, with D hard to call. The germline gives CDR1 SQVTM, CDR2 ANQGSEA. V lost 7 bases to trimming and J lost 1 base, with 11 bases between them. This CDR3 has 12 residues. CDR3 sequence: CSGVLGSYEQYF. In DNA form, the CDR3 reads TGCAGCGGGGTCCTCGGGTCCTACGAGCAGTACTTC.